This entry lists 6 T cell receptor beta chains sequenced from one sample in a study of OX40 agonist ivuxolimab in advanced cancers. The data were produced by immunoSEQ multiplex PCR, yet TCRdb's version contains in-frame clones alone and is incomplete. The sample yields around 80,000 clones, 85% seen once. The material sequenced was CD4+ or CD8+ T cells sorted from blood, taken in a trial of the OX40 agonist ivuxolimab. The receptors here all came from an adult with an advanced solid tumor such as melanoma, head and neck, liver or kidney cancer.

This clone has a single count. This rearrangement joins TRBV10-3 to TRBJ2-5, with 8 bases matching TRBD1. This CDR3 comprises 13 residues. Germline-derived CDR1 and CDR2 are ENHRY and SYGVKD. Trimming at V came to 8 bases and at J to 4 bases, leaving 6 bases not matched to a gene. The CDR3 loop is CAIQGQGLETQYF. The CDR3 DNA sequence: TGTGCCATCCAAGGACAGGGTTTAGAGACCCAGTACTTC.

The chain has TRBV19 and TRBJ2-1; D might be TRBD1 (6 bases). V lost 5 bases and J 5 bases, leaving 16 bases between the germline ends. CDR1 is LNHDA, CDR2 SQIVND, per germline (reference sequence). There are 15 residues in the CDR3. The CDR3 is CASSLDRLGDNEQFF. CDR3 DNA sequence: TGTGCCAGTAGTCTTGACAGGCTTGGAGACAATGAGCAGTTCTTC.

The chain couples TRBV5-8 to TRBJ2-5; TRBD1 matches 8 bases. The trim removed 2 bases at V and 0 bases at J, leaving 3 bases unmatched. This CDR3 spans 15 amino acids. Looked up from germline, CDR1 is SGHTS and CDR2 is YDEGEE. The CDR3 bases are TGTGCCAGCAGCTTCCAGGGGGCATACCAAGAGACCCAGTACTTC. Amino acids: CASSFQGAYQETQYF. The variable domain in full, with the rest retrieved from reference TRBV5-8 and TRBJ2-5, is EAGVTQSPTHLIKTRGQQATLRCSPISGHTSVYWYQQALGLGLQFLLWYDEGEERNRGNFPPRFSGRQFPNYSSELNVNALELEDSALYLCASSFQGAYQETQYFGPGTRLLVL.

The CDR3: CASSARTGPSGNTIYF. The CDR3 DNA is TGTGCCAGCAGTGCCAGGACGGGACCCTCTGGAAACACCATATATTTT. V usage is TRBV6-1 and J usage is TRBJ1-3; tentatively, D is TRBD1 (5 bases). V shed 4 bases and J shed 0 bases, with 13 bases lying between them. The CDR3 runs 16 residues. The germline V gene encodes CDR1 MNHNS and CDR2 SASEGT.

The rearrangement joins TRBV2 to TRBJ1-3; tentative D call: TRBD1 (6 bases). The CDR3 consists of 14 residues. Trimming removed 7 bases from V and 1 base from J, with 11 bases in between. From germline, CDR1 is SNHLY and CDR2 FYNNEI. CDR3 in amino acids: CASIRGRSGNTIYF. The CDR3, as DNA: TGTGCCAGCATCCGGGGGCGGTCTGGAAACACCATATATTTT.

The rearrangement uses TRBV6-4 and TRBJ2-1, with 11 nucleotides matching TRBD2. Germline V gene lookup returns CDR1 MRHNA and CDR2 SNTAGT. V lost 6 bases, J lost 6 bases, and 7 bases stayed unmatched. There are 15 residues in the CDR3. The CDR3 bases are TGTGCCAGCAGCGCTACTAGCGGGAGAGGCAATGAGCAGTTCTTC. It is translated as CASSATSGRGNEQFF.